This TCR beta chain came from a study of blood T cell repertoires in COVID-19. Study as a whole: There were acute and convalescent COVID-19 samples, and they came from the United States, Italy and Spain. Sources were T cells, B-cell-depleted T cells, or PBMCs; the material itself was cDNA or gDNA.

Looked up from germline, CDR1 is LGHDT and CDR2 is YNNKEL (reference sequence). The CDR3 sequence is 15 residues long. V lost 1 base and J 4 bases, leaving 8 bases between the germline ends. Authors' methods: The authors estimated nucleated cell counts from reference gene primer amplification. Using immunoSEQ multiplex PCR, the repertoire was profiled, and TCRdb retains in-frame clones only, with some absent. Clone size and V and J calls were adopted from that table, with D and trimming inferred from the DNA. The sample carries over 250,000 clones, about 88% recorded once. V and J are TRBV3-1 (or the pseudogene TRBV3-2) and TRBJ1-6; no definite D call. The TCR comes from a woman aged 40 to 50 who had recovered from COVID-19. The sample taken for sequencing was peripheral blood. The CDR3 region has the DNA TGTGCCAGCAGCCAAGCTTCCGGGTATAATTCACCCCTCCACTTT. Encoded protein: CASSQASGYNSPLHF.